The TCR beta chain under discussion was sequenced for a study of blood T cell repertoires in COVID-19 (dated by TCRdb to 2018 to 2021). Regarding the complete study: The collaborator samples originated in the United States, Italy and Spain and spanned the acute and convalescent phases of COVID-19. The repertoires were released in a freely available public database meant as a resource for research on the immune response to SARS-CoV-2. The prospective study material was composed of cDNA or gDNA derived from T cells, B-cell-depleted T cells, or PBMCs. Subjects who had been exposed to COVID-19, were actively infected with it, or had recovered from it provided the deeply sampled blood TCRbeta repertoires that made up the dataset. Where available, HLA class I and class II types were obtained from metadata supplied by the sample provider rather than from assay-based typing. The samples were drawn from two sources: the first 160 participants of the ongoing ImmuneRACE study, and 950 to 1,500 subjects contributed by 6 global collaborators. The sample metadata nearly always contained a de-identified subject ID, COVID-19 status, age in years and sex.

The CDR3 spans 15 residues, from the cysteine through the phenylalanine. Left in the record is the CDR3 DNA by itself, 45 bases read in frame from the first base. Via the germline V gene, CDR1 is MNHEY and CDR2 SVGAGI. V is shortened by 0 bases, J by 2 bases, and the region joining them spans 9 bases. In Seattle, one collaborating source enrolled patients while the infection was active and tracked those patients longitudinally over the course of disease. Whole blood was collected in K2EDTA tubes by collaborating institutions according to the institutions' own protocols. For TCRbeta analysis, collaborator samples were shipped as frozen whole blood, as isolated PBMCs, or as DNA extracted from either sample type. TCRbeta CDR3 regions were amplified from genomic DNA by means of the immunoSEQ Assay, a bias-controlled multiplex PCR. As for the authors' bioinformatics: The number of nucleated cells in each sample was estimated from the amplification of reference gene primers within the assay. To quantify the absolute abundance of each unique TCRbeta CDR3 rearrangement, sequence reads were collapsed and filtered. For each sample, productive Simpson clonality was calculated as the square root of Simpson's diversity index across productive rearrangements. TCRdb's version of the immuneACCESS table is confined to in-frame rearrangements and falls short of the full clone set. An unresolved V gene accounts for under half of the shortfall where checked; the remainder is of unknown origin. Clonal size and the V and J genes are those of that table, whereas D and trimming came from the DNA. This sample gives a few hundred thousand clones in total; 70% to 90% of them show up just once. 7.1% of the sample is in the top ten clones.

Broader findings and caveats from the paper: The amount of clinical and demographic metadata varied by source and participant and was provided uncurated.

Concerning this clone itself: The antigen it recognizes is unknown. Per-nucleotide qualities are absent, and no much larger clonotype sits a single base away.

The sequence was obtained from a woman in her fifties or sixties with COVID-19, enrolled during active disease. Sequenced material: peripheral blood. The rearranged chain carries TRBV6-5 and TRBJ2-3; D gene: possibly TRBD2, on 6 matching bases. DNA sequence: TGTGCCAGCAGTTACTCGGGGGACTCCACAGATACGCAGTATTTT. Its product reads: CASSYSGDSTDTQYF.